Here is one TCR beta chain with its context. The V gene's germline CDR1 is LNHDA and CDR2 SQIVND (reference sequence). The CDR3 spans 15 residues. The ends were cut back, 3 bases at V and 3 bases at J, with 13 bases in the middle. This record belongs to a study of blood T cell repertoires in COVID-19. The overall study: Samples came from the United States, Italy and Spain, spanning acute and convalescent COVID-19.

Participants' own reports of clinical history determined their cohort assignment. Methods used by the authors: Amplified reference gene primers provided the basis for estimating nucleated cell counts. Only in-frame clones appear in the TCRdb table, and some are missing; sequencing was by immunoSEQ multiplex PCR. That table furnishes V, J and clone size, whereas the DNA furnished D and trimming. In the table there are roughly 190,000 clones, 82% of which are singletons. The sequencing input was PBMCs or T cells enriched from blood (not recorded which). V usage is TRBV19 and J usage is TRBJ2-3; weak D call: TRBD1 (7 bases). The TCR sequence derives from a woman aged 55 to 70 with acute COVID-19. DNA of the CDR3: TGTGCCAGTAGTATGGGGGCAGGGGGGACAGATACGCAGTATTTT. Translation gives CASSMGAGGTDTQYF.